Listed below are T cell receptor beta chains from one sample, sequenced in a study of OX40 agonist ivuxolimab in advanced cancers. The protocol was immunoSEQ multiplex PCR, while the TCRdb copy is restricted to in-frame clones and leaves out a portion. Found here are about 100,000 clones, 94% of them singletons; the top ten hold about 2.6%. This sample comprised CD4+ or CD8+ T cells sorted from blood, obtained in a trial of the OX40 agonist ivuxolimab. The receptors were sampled from an adult with an advanced solid tumor such as melanoma, head and neck, liver or kidney cancer. Each CDR3 is given without its conserved first and last residue.

j_call v_call cdr3_aa
TRBJ1-1 TRBV6-5 ASREAQNTEAF
TRBJ1-1 TRBV4-3 ASSQHTEAF
TRBJ2-7 TRBV29-1 SVLRDYEQY
TRBJ2-2 TRBV23-1 ASALYVWGYLARGELF
TRBJ1-2 TRBV9 ASSVDPAGRIGYT
TRBJ2-7 TRBV19 ASSIGTTYEQY
TRBJ2-7 TRBV6-1 ASSEWNRPYEQY
TRBJ2-1 TRBV5-1 ASSLAGRQGTYNEQF
TRBJ1-1 TRBV2 ASSERGQGAGNTEAF
TRBJ2-7 TRBV7-2 ASSTDRGLYEQY
TRBJ2-3 TRBV5-5 ASSLALGTDTQY
TRBJ1-6 TRBV27 ASSPLSLTGVNSPLH
TRBJ2-7 TRBV5-1 ASSLESYEQY
TRBJ2-1 TRBV4-3 ASSQDSGGSWAPFNEQF
TRBJ2-1 TRBV7-9 ASSDRNGGDEQF
TRBJ2-7 TRBV4-1 ASSQAGLAGNEQY
TRBJ2-5 TRBV4-1 ASSQGPIAFSQETQY
TRBJ1-2 TRBV5-6 ASRLGTGYGYT
TRBJ2-7 TRBV11-2 ASSNWDRGTYEQY
TRBJ1-1 TRBV5-1 ASSLFAEMNTEAF
TRBJ2-1 TRBV19 ASSPLYRDEQF
TRBJ2-7 TRBV5-5 ASSLGRYEQY
TRBJ2-2 TRBV9 ASSVVLARDTGELF
TRBJ2-7 TRBV28 ASCPVGAGGKYEQY
TRBJ2-7 TRBV27 ASSQGGLGYEQY
TRBJ2-3 TRBV9 ASSVGASPADTQY
TRBJ2-2 TRBV2 ANLAGPNTGELF
TRBJ1-6 TRBV19 ASSMRGWGNSPLH
TRBJ2-7 TRBV5-6 ASSFGRPTEYEQY
TRBJ2-5 TRBV5-1 ASSPKPGKGETQY
TRBJ1-1 TRBV29-1 SVEEEVVPRAF
TRBJ1-4 TRBV9 ASSVEATGSEKLF
TRBJ2-1 TRBV9 ASSVAAASVYNEQF
TRBJ2-1 TRBV11-3 ASSPGTGNEQF
TRBJ1-1 TRBV9 ASSPWGRTNTEAF
TRBJ2-1 TRBV7-9 ASSPYPKGSSYNEQF
TRBJ1-1 TRBV5-4 ASSLLPMNTEAF
TRBJ1-2 TRBV9 ASSPGGYGDRAYGYT
TRBJ1-5 TRBV6-5 ASSPQGLSNQPQH
TRBJ2-7 TRBV10-1 ASSRDRGSYEQY
TRBJ2-7 TRBV29-1 SVDTGTGGRYEQY
TRBJ2-7 TRBV5-5 ASSPIRQGSSYEQY
TRBJ2-1 TRBV4-1 ASSHRQGNEQF
TRBJ1-5 TRBV4-1 ASSQVEGRTQH